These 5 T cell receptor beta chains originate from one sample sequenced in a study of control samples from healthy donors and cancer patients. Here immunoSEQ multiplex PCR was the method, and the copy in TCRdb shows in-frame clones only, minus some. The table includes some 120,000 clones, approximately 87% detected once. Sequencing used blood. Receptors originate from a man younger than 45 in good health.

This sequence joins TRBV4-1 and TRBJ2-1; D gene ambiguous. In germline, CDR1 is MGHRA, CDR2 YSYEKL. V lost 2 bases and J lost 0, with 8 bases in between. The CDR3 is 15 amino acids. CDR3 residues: CASSQRPSSYNEQFF. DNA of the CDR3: TGCGCCAGCAGCCAACGACCGAGCTCCTACAATGAGCAGTTCTTC.

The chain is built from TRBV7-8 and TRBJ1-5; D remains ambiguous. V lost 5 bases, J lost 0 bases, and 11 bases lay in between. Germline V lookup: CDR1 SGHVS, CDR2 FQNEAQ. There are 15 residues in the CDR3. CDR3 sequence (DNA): TGTGCCAGCAGCCGAGAAGCCGTTAGCAATCAGCCCCAGCATTTT. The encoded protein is CASSREAVSNQPQHF.

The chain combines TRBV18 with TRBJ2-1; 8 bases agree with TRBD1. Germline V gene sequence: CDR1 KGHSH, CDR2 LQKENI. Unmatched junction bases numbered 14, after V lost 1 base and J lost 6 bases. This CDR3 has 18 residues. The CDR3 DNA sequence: TGTGCCAGCTCACCACTTCCCCTAACAGGGGACAGGAGCAATGAGCAGTTCTTC. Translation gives CASSPLPLTGDRSNEQFF.

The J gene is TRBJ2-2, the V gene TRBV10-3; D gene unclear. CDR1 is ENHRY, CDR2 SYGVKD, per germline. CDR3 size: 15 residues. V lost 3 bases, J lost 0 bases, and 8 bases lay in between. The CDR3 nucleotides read TGTGCCATCAGTGACGGCCACCCGAACACCGGGGAGCTGTTTTTT. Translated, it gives CAISDGHPNTGELFF.

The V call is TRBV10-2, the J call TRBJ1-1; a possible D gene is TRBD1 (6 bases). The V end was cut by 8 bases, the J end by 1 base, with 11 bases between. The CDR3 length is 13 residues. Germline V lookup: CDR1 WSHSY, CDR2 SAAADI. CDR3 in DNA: TGCGCCAGCGTTCGGACAGCGAACACTGAAGCTTTCTTT. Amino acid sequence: CASVRTANTEAFF.